This TCR beta chain was profiled in a study of human T cells and chemical hapten exposure. Study summary: Weekly scalp doses of diphenylcyclopropenone were given to patients during the approximately 26-week study. Per-sample TCR yield variability stemmed mainly from small pooled library volume differences. Patch testing placed 0.01% DPC on the upper back, with readings at 6 days.

Time point given: pre-sensitization, week 0. Treatment: therapeutic diphenylcyclopropenone sensitization with weekly scalp DPC. This clonotype was seen at least ten times. Its antigen is not identified. Overall study findings and caveats: There was no change with DPC sensitization in TCRs above 1 in 1000 frequency.

V lost 5 bases and J lost 5, with 15 bases in between. The CDR3 is 14 amino acids. Germline CDR1 and CDR2: MNHEY and SMNVEV (reference sequence). MiXCR, applied by TCRdb to the RACE reads, yields one record per CDR3 protein. This repertoire shows 380,000 or so distinct CDR3 sequences, 5.5% found once; its top ten account for about 7.7%. Sequencing used whole blood, obtained in connection with sensitization to the hapten diphenylcyclopropenone (DPC). The clonotype originates from a woman aged 18-29 years with alopecia areata. Some clones in this sample may be carry-over from other donors' samples. The gene calls are TRBV27 and TRBJ2-5; D is ambiguous. The CDR3 sequence: CASSPTDLAETQYF. The CDR3 nucleotides are TGTGCCAGCAGTCCAACCGACCTGGCGGAGACCCAGTACTTC.